A selection of T cell receptor beta chains follows, all from one sample in a study of technical replicates of blood from a few donors. Clones were sequenced by immunoSEQ multiplex PCR, and TCRdb holds only the in-frame ones, with some missing. The sample carries 55,000 to 80,000 clones, roughly 98% recorded once. The sequenced sample was T cells isolated from PBMCs. Receptors originate from a human donor in good health. The CDR3 runs from the conserved cysteine through the conserved F or W. Fields, in order: clone size, J gene, V gene, D gene, CDR3 length, CDR3 protein, CDR3 DNA. A D gene is named only where the DNA matches it firmly. Rows may omit the clone size; those that give it use once, few, many or a size class.

. TRBJ1-1 TRBV25-1 . 11 CASIGGTEAFF TGTGCCAGCATTGGAGGCACTGAAGCTTTCTTT
. TRBJ1-1 TRBV5-1 . 14 CASSLQGGETEAFF TGCGCCAGCAGCTTACAGGGAGGGGAAACTGAAGCTTTCTTT
. TRBJ2-7 TRBV12-5 . 16 CASGLVLGQYSYEQYF TGTGCTAGTGGTTTGGTACTAGGACAGTACTCCTACGAGCAGTACTTC
. TRBJ2-3 TRBV11-2 TRBD2 19 CASSLGLAGGRLRTDTQYF TGTGCCAGCAGCTTAGGTCTAGCGGGGGGGCGACTCCGCACAGATACGCAGTATTTT
. TRBJ2-7 TRBV13 . 15 CASSSRDWGSREQYF TGTGCCAGCAGCTCCCGGGACTGGGGTTCGAGGGAGCAGTACTTC
. TRBJ2-7 TRBV5-4 TRBD2 13 CASNPTGGYEQYF TGTGCCAGCAATCCCACGGGGGGCTACGAGCAGTACTTC
. TRBJ1-5 TRBV19 TRBD1 14 CASRQTGSFLPQHF TGTGCCAGTAGACAGACAGGGTCCTTTCTGCCCCAGCATTTT
. TRBJ2-5 TRBV5-6 . 17 CASSLLRSRGSQETQYF TGTGCCAGCAGCTTGCTCCGTTCCCGCGGTTCCCAAGAGACCCAGTACTTC
. TRBJ2-3 TRBV19 TRBD2 16 CASSILASGGTDTQYF TGTGCCAGTAGTATTCTGGCTAGCGGGGGAACAGATACGCAGTATTTT
. TRBJ1-2 TRBV4-1 . 15 CASSQLPDSSYGYTF TGCGCCAGCAGCCAGTTACCAGACAGTTCCTATGGCTACACCTTC
. TRBJ2-7 TRBV27 TRBD1 12 CASSYRGHEQYF TGTGCCAGCAGCTACAGGGGGCACGAGCAGTACTTC
once TRBJ2-1 TRBV6-5 . 14 CASSYNPSENEQFF TGTGCCAGCAGTTACAACCCTAGCGAGAATGAGCAGTTCTTC
. TRBJ2-7 TRBV28 TRBD1 13 CASGTDRDYEQYF TGTGCCAGCGGTACAGACAGGGACTACGAGCAGTACTTC
. TRBJ2-2 TRBV4-1 . 15 CASSHDSGAAGELFF TGCGCCAGCAGCCACGACTCAGGGGCGGCCGGGGAGCTGTTTTTT
. TRBJ2-3 TRBV5-1 TRBD2 15 CASSTGGGRTDTQYF TGCGCCAGCAGCACCGGGGGGGGGCGGACAGATACGCAGTATTTT
once TRBJ2-1 TRBV7-8 . 12 CASSLASNEQFF TGTGCCAGCAGCTTAGCCTCCAATGAGCAGTTCTTC
. TRBJ1-5 TRBV2 TRBD1 14 CASSRDRVSQPQHF TGTGCCAGCAGTAGAGACAGGGTTAGTCAGCCCCAGCATTTT
. TRBJ2-7 TRBV6-5 TRBD1 13 CASSYRQGYEQYF TGTGCCAGCAGTTACAGACAGGGCTACGAGCAGTACTTC
. TRBJ2-1 TRBV5-1 TRBD1 16 CASSGWTGGAANEQFF TGCGCCAGCAGCGGGTGGACAGGGGGCGCGGCTAATGAGCAGTTCTTC
. TRBJ1-4 TRBV4-1 . 16 CASSRGGPKVYEKLFF TGCGCCAGCAGCCGGGGAGGACCCAAAGTATATGAAAAACTGTTTTTT
once TRBJ2-1 TRBV4-1 . 14 CASSQVGVKDEQFF TGCGCCAGCAGCCAAGTCGGGGTGAAAGATGAGCAGTTCTTC
. TRBJ2-5 TRBV5-1 TRBD2 15 CASSLSGGAEETQYF TGCGCCAGCAGCCTTAGCGGGGGGGCAGAAGAGACCCAGTACTTC
. TRBJ2-3 TRBV28 TRBD1 15 CASREGGQNTDTQYF TGTGCCAGCAGGGAAGGGGGACAGAACACAGATACGCAGTATTTT
. TRBJ2-2 TRBV6-1 . 16 CASSEVLMSWSGELFF TGTGCCAGCAGTGAAGTATTGATGAGTTGGTCCGGGGAGCTGTTTTTT
. TRBJ2-7 TRBV29-1 TRBD1 14 CSVEWPGGAYEQYF TGCAGCGTTGAATGGCCAGGGGGCGCATACGAGCAGTACTTC
. TRBJ1-2 TRBV6-1 . 15 CANLEPAGGSYGYTF TGTGCCAACCTCGAGCCCGCAGGTGGGTCCTACGGCTACACCTTC
. TRBJ2-7 TRBV2 . 12 CASSPGSNEQYF TGTGCCAGCAGTCCCGGGAGTAACGAGCAGTACTTC
. TRBJ1-1 TRBV6-5 TRBD1 16 CASSYKDRGQNTEAFF TGTGCCAGCAGTTACAAGGACAGGGGACAGAACACTGAAGCTTTCTTT
. TRBJ2-2 TRBV19 . 16 CASRPLAGLNTGELFF TGTGCCAGTAGACCCCTGGCAGGACTGAACACCGGGGAGCTGTTTTTT
. TRBJ2-1 TRBV10-3 . 16 CAIRATEGGGGNEQFF TGTGCCATCAGAGCAACCGAGGGTGGAGGTGGCAATGAGCAGTTCTTC
. TRBJ1-6 TRBV30 TRBD1 15 CAWTLGGQGSSPLHF TGTGCCTGGACCTTAGGTGGACAGGGGAGTTCACCCCTCCACTTT
. TRBJ2-7 TRBV7-2 TRBD1 13 CASSWDSSYEQYF TGTGCCAGCAGCTGGGACAGCTCCTACGAGCAGTACTTC
. TRBJ2-7 TRBV6-8 TRBD1 18 CASSRAGTAMGIFSEQYF TGTGCCAGCAGTCGCGCCGGGACAGCTATGGGGATTTTTTCCGAGCAGTACTTC
. TRBJ1-6 TRBV10-3 TRBD1 15 CAISETDRVNSPLHF TGTGCCATCAGTGAGACGGACAGGGTTAATTCACCCCTCCACTTT
. TRBJ2-7 TRBV27 . 13 CASGPRDLYEQYF TGTGCCAGCGGGCCCAGGGATCTATACGAGCAGTACTTC
. TRBJ2-7 TRBV19 . 13 CASSMGRVYEQYF TGTGCCAGTAGTATGGGGAGAGTTTACGAGCAGTACTTC
. TRBJ2-1 TRBV5-1 TRBD2 14 CASIGGRGNNEQFF TGCGCCAGCATTGGTGGGAGGGGCAACAATGAGCAGTTCTTC
. TRBJ2-4 TRBV28 . 14 CASSPPGAKNIQYF TGTGCCAGCAGTCCCCCCGGAGCCAAAAACATTCAGTACTTC
. TRBJ2-7 TRBV4-1 . 14 CASSPADTSYEQYF TGCGCCAGCAGCCCAGCCGACACCTCCTACGAGCAGTACTTC
. TRBJ1-1 TRBV6-5 TRBD1 16 CASSLTSGGGNTEAFF TGTGCCAGCAGTTTGACCTCAGGGGGTGGGAACACTGAAGCTTTCTTT
. TRBJ2-4 TRBV5-1 . 14 CASSLGAAKNIQYF TGCGCCAGCAGCTTGGGGGCCGCCAAAAACATTCAGTACTTC
. TRBJ2-7 TRBV18 TRBD1 18 CASSPGTGGKRGVYEQYF TGTGCCAGCTCACCAGGGACAGGGGGGAAAAGGGGAGTTTACGAGCAGTACTTC
. TRBJ1-1 TRBV11-2 . 12 CASSYSGGLAFF TGTGCCAGCAGCTACTCGGGTGGATTAGCTTTCTTT
. TRBJ1-4 TRBV11-2 . 16 CASSPRLGQGLEKLFF TGTGCCAGCAGCCCACGACTTGGCCAGGGGTTAGAAAAACTGTTTTTT
. TRBJ2-3 TRBV28 TRBD2 15 CASSLSGRRTDTQYF TGTGCCAGCAGTCTTAGCGGGAGGAGGACAGATACGCAGTATTTT
once TRBJ2-3 TRBV7-9 TRBD2 17 CASSSTLSGRRTDTQYF TGTGCCAGCAGCTCAACCCTCAGCGGGAGACGTACAGATACGCAGTATTTT
. TRBJ1-2 TRBV11-2 TRBD1 15 CASSLGTDRGYGYTF TGTGCCAGCAGCTTGGGGACGGACAGGGGCTATGGCTACACCTTC
. TRBJ1-2 TRBV28 . 14 CASSHPKAYYGYTF TGTGCCAGCAGCCACCCCAAAGCGTACTATGGCTACACCTTC